One sample yielded the 18 T cell receptor beta chains listed below, sequenced in a study of breast tumors, draining lymph nodes, adjacent tissues. TCRdb reprocessed the multiplex PCR reads with MiXCR, giving one entry per CDR3 protein. The top ten hold about 2.2% of the sample, which has about 130,000 distinct CDR3 sequences, 21% seen once. The lymph nodes were axillary draining lymph nodes from breast cancer patients. Sequences were obtained from axillary lymph node tissue. The origin of the receptors is a female donor with breast cancer. Some clones in this sample may be carry-over from other donors' samples.

This clonotype came up many times. The gene calls are TRBV5-1 and TRBJ1-2; 8 bases are shared with TRBD1. From germline, CDR1 is SGHRS and CDR2 YFSETQ. V lost 0 bases, J lost 2 bases, and 3 bases stayed unmatched. The CDR3 consists of 15 residues. The CDR3 DNA follows: TGCGCCAGCAGCTTGGCCCAGGGGGCGAACTATGGCTACACCTTC. Its protein product is CASSLAQGANYGYTF.

Comment on this clonotype: Since a much larger clone is just one base distant, this may be a read error. V and J are TRBV5-4 and TRBJ2-7; D is possibly TRBD2 (6 bases). This CDR3 has 14 amino acids. CDR1 SGHNT and CDR2 YYREEE come from the germline V gene (reference sequence). The V gene lost 6 bases and the J gene lost 2 bases, with 15 bases spanning the gap. Here the CDR3 reads CASTKGPGAYEQYF. The CDR3 region has the DNA TGTGCCAGCACCAAAGGACCGGGAGCCTACGAGCAGTACTTC.

This clonotype was counted at least ten times. The chain links TRBV5-8 to TRBJ2-3; 11 bases are shared with TRBD2. The CDR3 runs to 15 residues. CDR1 and CDR2 from the germline V gene are SGHTS and YDEGEE. The V and J ends lost 4 bases and 1 base, in that order; junction bases with no gene match: 2. CDR3 sequence: CASSPGLAGTDTQYF. In nucleotides, the CDR3 is TGTGCCAGCAGCCCGGGACTAGCGGGCACAGATACGCAGTATTTT. The variable domain in full, completed from reference TRBV5-8 and TRBJ2-3, reads EAGVTQSPTHLIKTRGQQATLRCSPISGHTSVYWYQQALGLGLQFLLWYDEGEERNRGNFPPRFSGRQFPNYSSELNVNALELEDSALYLCASSPGLAGTDTQYFGPGTRLTVL.

This clonotype was recorded a few times. The chain employs TRBV11-2 and TRBJ1-2, with D perhaps matching TRBD1 (5 bases). The CDR3 has 12 amino acids. Germline V gives CDR1 SGHAT, CDR2 FQNNGV. V was clipped by 5 bases and J by 7 bases, with 11 bases between them. CDR3 residues: CASSDRDRGYTF. The CDR3 DNA reads TGTGCCAGCAGCGACCGGGACCGTGGCTACACCTTC.

This clonotype was counted at least ten times. The CDR3 region is CSISGSGYYYGYTF. The CDR3 DNA follows: TGCAGTATCTCAGGGTCAGGATATTACTATGGCTACACCTTC. The genes are TRBV29-1 and TRBJ1-2, with TRBD1 as a possible D gene (5 bases). Germline CDR1 SQVTM, CDR2 ANQGSEA. CDR3 length: 14 amino acids.

Many counts were recorded for this clonotype. The J gene is TRBJ2-7, the V gene TRBV4-2; TRBD1 is a possible D gene (5 bases). The CDR3 totals 15 residues. The germline V gene encodes CDR1 LGHNA and CDR2 YNFKEQ. V shed 0 bases and J shed 4 bases, with 13 bases lying between them. In nucleotides, the CDR3 is TGTGCCAGCAGCCAAGAGTGGACACAACCTTACGAGCAGTACTTC. Its protein is CASSQEWTQPYEQYF.

This clonotype has ten or more counts. V gene TRBV7-9 combines with J gene TRBJ1-6; weak D call: TRBD1 (6 bases). Germline loops: CDR1 SEHNR, CDR2 FQNEAQ (reference sequence). The CDR3 is made up of 15 amino acids. The V and J ends lost 1 base and 5 bases respectively, with 9 bases between them. Here the CDR3 DNA reads TGTGCCAGCAGCTTAGGGGGACACCATAATTCACCCCTCCACTTT. Encoded protein: CASSLGGHHNSPLHF. Full variable domain (outside the CDR3, taken from reference TRBV7-9 and TRBJ1-6): DTGVSQNPRHKITKRGQNVTFRCDPISEHNRLYWYRQTLGQGPEFLTYFQNEAQLEKSRLLSDRFSAERPKGSFSTLEIQRTEQGDSAMYLCASSLGGHHNSPLHFGNGTRLTVT.

Note on this clonotype: A much larger clone is a single base away; this may be a read error. This chain connects TRBV9 to TRBJ2-1; 7 nucleotides match TRBD2. The closer fit of TRBJ2-7 to the DNA end suggests the J call may be wrong. CDR1 SGDLS and CDR2 YYNGEE come from the germline V gene. The CDR3 sequence is 17 residues long. DNA for the CDR3: TGTGCCAGCAGCGCAAGGACTAGAACGAGCTCCTACAATGAGCAGTACTTC. It specifies CASSARTRTSSYNEQYF.

CDR3: CASSLQAANEKLFF. The CDR3, as DNA: TGTGCCAGCAGCCTACAGGCCGCAAATGAAAAACTGTTTTTT. The chain carries TRBV28 and TRBJ1-4; possible D gene TRBD1, 5 bases. CDR1 and CDR2 from the germline V gene are MDHEN and SYDVKM. CDR3 length: 14 residues. V lost 6 bases, J lost 5 bases, and 13 bases lay in between.

V usage is TRBV28 and J usage is TRBJ2-2; TRBD2 is a possible D gene (5 bases). The CDR3 totals 15 residues. Germline V gene data show CDR1 as MDHEN and CDR2 as SYDVKM. V shed 3 bases and J shed 7 bases, with 15 bases lying between them. CDR3 coding DNA: TGTGCCAGCAGTTTTAGGAGGAGATCCAACGGGGAGCTGTTTTTT. It specifies CASSFRRRSNGELFF. Filled out from reference TRBV28 and TRBJ2-2, the complete variable domain reads DVKVTQSSRYLVKRTGEKVFLECVQDMDHENMFWYRQDPGLGLRLIYFSYDVKMKEKGDIPEGYSVSREKKERFSLILESASTNQTSMYLCASSFRRRSNGELFFGEGSRLTVL.

A few counts support this clonotype. The chain carries TRBV27 and TRBJ2-3; TRBD2 aligns across 10 bases. With V trimmed by 9 bases and J by 4 bases, 7 bases remained unmatched. This CDR3 comprises 14 residues. Germline V lookup: CDR1 MNHEY, CDR2 SMNVEV (reference sequence). CDR3 nucleotides: TGTGCCAGTACCCTAGCGGGAGATCCAGATACGCAGTATTTT. Protein product: CASTLAGDPDTQYF.

This clonotype came up many times. The V gene is TRBV6-1, the J gene TRBJ1-6; possible D gene TRBD1, 5 bases. Germline loops: CDR1 MNHNS, CDR2 SASEGT. CDR3 length equals 16 residues. Trimming removed 7 bases from V and 3 bases from J, with 16 bases in between. This chain's CDR3 is CASTRSGGYYNSPLHF. The CDR3 coding sequence is TGTGCCAGCACCCGAAGCGGGGGATACTATAATTCACCCCTCCACTTT.

In its sample, this clonotype was seen many times. The chain recombines TRBV5-6 with TRBJ2-1; 8 bases are a match to TRBD2. Germline CDR1 is SGHDT and CDR2 is YYEEEE. V was clipped by 4 bases and J by 6 bases; unmatched bases: 6. The CDR3 runs 14 residues. This CDR3 reads CASSRTGTSNEQFF. CDR3 coding DNA: TGTGCCAGCAGCCGAACCGGGACTAGCAATGAGCAGTTCTTC.

In its sample, this clonotype was seen many times. The V gene is TRBV5-8, the J gene TRBJ1-6; 9 bases line up with TRBD1. CDR1 and CDR2 from the germline V gene are SGHTS and YDEGEE. CDR3 length: 14 amino acids. The ends lost 5 bases at V and 7 bases at J; junction bases unmatched: 4. This CDR3 is CASSSGTGNSPLHF. CDR3 nucleotides: TGTGCCAGCAGTTCCGGGACAGGGAATTCACCCCTCCACTTT.

This clonotype appeared many times. This rearrangement joins TRBV6-6 to TRBJ2-7; D remains ambiguous. This CDR3 is 12 amino acids long. Looked up from germline, CDR1 is MNHNY and CDR2 is SVGAGI (reference sequence). The V end was cut by 6 bases, the J end by 6 bases, with 12 bases between. The CDR3 region has the DNA TGTGCCAGCAGCAACTCGAGGTCCGAGCAGTACTTC. Translated, it gives CASSNSRSEQYF.

The J gene is TRBJ2-3, the V gene TRBV28; 10 bases are a match to TRBD1. Germline lookup yields CDR1 MDHEN and CDR2 SYDVKM. The CDR3 has 21 residues. The V gene end was trimmed by 5 bases and the J gene end by 0 bases; junction bases not matched to a gene: 20. The CDR3 spells CASSLRTGGMFSGTSTDTQYF. The CDR3 DNA reads as TGTGCCAGCAGTCTTAGGACAGGGGGAATGTTTAGCGGTACTAGCACAGATACGCAGTATTTT.

This clonotype was observed at least ten times. The chain uses TRBV9 and TRBJ2-7; D not certain. The CDR3 is made up of 14 amino acids. Germline-derived CDR1 and CDR2 are SGDLS and YYNGEE. V was shortened by 4 bases and J by 3 bases, with 14 bases between the two germline ends. The CDR3 region has the DNA TGTGCCAGCAGCCCCTACAGTAGTGGCTACGAGCAGTACTTC. This sequence encodes CASSPYSSGYEQYF.

This clonotype was counted many times. The chain couples TRBV3-1 to TRBJ2-7; 13 bases are shared with TRBD2. The length of the CDR3 is 15 residues. The V gene end was trimmed by 4 bases and the J gene end by 7 bases; junction bases not matched to a gene: 7. The germline V gene has CDR1 LGHDT and CDR2 YNNKEL (reference sequence). CDR3: CASSPPGLAGYEQYF. The CDR3 coding sequence is TGTGCCAGCAGCCCACCGGGACTAGCGGGATATGAGCAGTACTTC.